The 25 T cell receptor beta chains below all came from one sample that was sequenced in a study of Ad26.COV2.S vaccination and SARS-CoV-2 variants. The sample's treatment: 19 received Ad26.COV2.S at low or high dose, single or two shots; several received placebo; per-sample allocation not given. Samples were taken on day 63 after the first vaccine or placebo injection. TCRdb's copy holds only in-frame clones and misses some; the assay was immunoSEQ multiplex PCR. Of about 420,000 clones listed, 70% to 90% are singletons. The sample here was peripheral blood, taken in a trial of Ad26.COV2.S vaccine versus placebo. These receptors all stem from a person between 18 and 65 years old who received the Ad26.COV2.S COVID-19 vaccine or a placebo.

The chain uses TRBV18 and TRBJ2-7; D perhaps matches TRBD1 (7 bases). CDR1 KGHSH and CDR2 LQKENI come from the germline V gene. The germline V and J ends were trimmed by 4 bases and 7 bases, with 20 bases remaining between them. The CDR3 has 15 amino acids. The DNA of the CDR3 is TGTGCCAGCTCACAACAGGGGACTCCCGCGTTTGAGCAGTACTTC. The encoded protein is CASSQQGTPAFEQYF. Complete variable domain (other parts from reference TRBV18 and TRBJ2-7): NAGVMQNPRHLVRRRGQEARLRCSPMKGHSHVYWYRQLPEEGLKFMVYLQKENIIDESGMPKERFSAEFPKEGPSILRIQQVVRGDSAAYFCASSQQGTPAFEQYFGPGTRLTVT.

The CDR3 is CASSSITGGSEETQYF. The CDR3 DNA is TGTGCCAGCAGTTCCATTACAGGGGGCTCCGAAGAGACCCAGTACTTC. The chain links TRBV28 to TRBJ2-5, with TRBD1 matching over 9 bases. J lost 3 bases, V lost 4 bases, and 9 bases had no gene match. Germline CDR1 reads MDHEN; CDR2 reads SYDVKM. CDR3 size: 16 residues.

The CDR3 spells CASSFSEAFF. CDR3 DNA sequence: TGTGCCAGCAGCTTTTCCGAAGCTTTCTTT. This rearrangement joins TRBV5-6 to TRBJ1-1; D gene uncertain. The CDR3 contains 10 residues. The germline gives CDR1 SGHDT, CDR2 YYEEEE. V lost 2 bases, J lost 8 bases, and 4 bases lay in between.

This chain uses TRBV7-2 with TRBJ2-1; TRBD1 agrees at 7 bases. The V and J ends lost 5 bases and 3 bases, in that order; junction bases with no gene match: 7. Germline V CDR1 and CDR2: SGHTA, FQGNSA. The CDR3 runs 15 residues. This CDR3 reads CASSQTNRGYNEQFF. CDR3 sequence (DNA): TGTGCCAGCAGCCAAACAAACAGGGGCTACAATGAGCAGTTCTTC. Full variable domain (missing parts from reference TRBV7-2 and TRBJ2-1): GAGVSQSPSNKVTEKGKDVELRCDPISGHTALYWYRQSLGQGLEFLIYFQGNSAPDKSGLPSDRFSAERTGGSVSTLTIQRTQQEDSAVYLCASSQTNRGYNEQFFGPGTRLTVL.

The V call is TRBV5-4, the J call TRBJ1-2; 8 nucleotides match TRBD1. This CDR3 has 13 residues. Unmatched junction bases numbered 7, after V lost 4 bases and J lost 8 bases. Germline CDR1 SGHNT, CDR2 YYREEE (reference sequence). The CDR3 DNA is TGTGCCAGCAGCCCCGACAGGGGCCCCGGCTACACCTTC. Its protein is CASSPDRGPGYTF.

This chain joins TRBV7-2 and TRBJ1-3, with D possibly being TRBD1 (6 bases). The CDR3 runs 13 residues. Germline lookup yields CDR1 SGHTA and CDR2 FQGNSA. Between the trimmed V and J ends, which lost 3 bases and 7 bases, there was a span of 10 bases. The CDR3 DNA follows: TGTGCCAGCAGCTTCGGGGGGCTGAACACCATATATTTT. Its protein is CASSFGGLNTIYF.

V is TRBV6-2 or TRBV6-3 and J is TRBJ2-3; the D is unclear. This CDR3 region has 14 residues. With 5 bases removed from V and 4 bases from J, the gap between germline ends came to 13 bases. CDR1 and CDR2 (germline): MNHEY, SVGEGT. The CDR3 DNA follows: TGTGCCAGCAGTACGGGTCGGGTCGCAGATACGCAGTATTTT. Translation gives CASSTGRVADTQYF.

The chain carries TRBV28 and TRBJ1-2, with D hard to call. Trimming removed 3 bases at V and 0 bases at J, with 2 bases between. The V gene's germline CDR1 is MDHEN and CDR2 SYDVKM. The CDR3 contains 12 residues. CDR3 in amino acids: CASSLSNYGYTF. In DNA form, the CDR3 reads TGTGCCAGCAGTTTGTCTAACTATGGCTACACCTTC.

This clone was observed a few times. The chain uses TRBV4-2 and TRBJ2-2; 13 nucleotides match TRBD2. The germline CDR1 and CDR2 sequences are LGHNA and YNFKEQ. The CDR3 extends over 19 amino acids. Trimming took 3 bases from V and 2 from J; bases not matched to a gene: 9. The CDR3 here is CASSQEVLAGGTNTGELFF. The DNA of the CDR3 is TGTGCCAGCAGCCAGGAGGTACTAGCGGGGGGGACTAACACCGGGGAGCTGTTTTTT.

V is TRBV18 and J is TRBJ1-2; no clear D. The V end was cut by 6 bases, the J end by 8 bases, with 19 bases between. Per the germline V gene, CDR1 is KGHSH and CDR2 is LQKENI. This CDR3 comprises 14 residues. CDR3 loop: CASSQDLNSGGYTF. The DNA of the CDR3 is TGTGCCAGCTCCCAGGACCTTAACTCGGGCGGCTACACCTTC.

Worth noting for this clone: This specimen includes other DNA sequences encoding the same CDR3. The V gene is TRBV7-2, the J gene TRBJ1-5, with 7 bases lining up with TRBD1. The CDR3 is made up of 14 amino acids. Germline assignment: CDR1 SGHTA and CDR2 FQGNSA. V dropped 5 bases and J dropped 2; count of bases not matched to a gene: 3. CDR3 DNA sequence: TGTGCCAGCAGCATCACAGGGGGCAATCAGCCCCAGCATTTT. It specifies CASSITGGNQPQHF.

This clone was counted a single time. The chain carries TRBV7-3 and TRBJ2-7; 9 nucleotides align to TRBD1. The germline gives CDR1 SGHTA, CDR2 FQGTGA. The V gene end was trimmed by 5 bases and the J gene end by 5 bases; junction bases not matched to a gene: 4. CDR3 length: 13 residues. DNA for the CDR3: TGTGCCAGCAGCCTGGACAGGGGAGACGAGCAGTACTTC. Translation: CASSLDRGDEQYF.

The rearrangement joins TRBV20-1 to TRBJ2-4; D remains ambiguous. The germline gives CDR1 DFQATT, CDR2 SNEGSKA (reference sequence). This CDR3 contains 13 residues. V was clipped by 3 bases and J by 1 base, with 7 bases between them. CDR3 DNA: TGCAGTGCTAGTTCGGGCGCCAAAAACATTCAGTACTTC. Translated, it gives CSASSGAKNIQYF.

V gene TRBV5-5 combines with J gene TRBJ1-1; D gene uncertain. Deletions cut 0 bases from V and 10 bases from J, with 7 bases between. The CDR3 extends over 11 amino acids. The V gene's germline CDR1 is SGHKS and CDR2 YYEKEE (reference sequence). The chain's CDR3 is CASSLEGPAFF. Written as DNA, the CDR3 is TGTGCCAGCAGCTTGGAGGGTCCAGCTTTCTTT.

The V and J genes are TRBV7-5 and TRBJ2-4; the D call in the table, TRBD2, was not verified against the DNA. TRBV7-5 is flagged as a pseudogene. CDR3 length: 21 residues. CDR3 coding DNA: TGTGCCAGAAGCTTAAGGGGCCCGGAGGCGGGGGGCCTCCTAGCCAAAAACATTCAGTACTTC. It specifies CARSLRGPEAGGLLAKNIQYF.

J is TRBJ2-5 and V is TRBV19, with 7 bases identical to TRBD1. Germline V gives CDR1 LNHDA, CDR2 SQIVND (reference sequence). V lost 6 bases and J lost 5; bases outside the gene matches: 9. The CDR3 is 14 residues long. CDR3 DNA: TGTGCCAGTAGGACAGGGCCGGTGGGGGAGACCCAGTACTTC. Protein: CASRTGPVGETQYF.

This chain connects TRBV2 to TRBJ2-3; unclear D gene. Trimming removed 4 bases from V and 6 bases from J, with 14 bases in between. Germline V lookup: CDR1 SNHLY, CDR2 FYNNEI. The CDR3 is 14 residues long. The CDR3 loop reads CASSGTYNGDTQYF. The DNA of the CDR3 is TGTGCCAGCAGTGGGACCTACAATGGGGATACGCAGTATTTT.

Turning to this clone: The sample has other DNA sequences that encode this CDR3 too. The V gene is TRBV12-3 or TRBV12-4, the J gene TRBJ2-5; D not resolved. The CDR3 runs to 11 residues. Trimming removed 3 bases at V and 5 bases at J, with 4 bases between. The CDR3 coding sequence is TGTGCCAGCAGTTTCAGGGAGACCCAGTACTTC. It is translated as CASSFRETQYF.

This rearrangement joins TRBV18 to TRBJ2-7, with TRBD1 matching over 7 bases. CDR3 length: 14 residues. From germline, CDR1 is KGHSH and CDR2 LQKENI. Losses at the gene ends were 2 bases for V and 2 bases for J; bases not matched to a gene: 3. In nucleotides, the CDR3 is TGTGCCAGCTCACCAGACCAGGGGGCCTACGAGCAGTACTTC. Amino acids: CASSPDQGAYEQYF. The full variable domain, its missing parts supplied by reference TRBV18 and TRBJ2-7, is NAGVMQNPRHLVRRRGQEARLRCSPMKGHSHVYWYRQLPEEGLKFMVYLQKENIIDESGMPKERFSAEFPKEGPSILRIQQVVRGDSAAYFCASSPDQGAYEQYFGPGTRLTVT.

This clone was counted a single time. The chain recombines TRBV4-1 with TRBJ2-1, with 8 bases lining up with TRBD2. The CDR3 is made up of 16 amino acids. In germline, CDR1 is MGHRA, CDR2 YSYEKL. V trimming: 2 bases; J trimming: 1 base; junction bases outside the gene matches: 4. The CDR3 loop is CASSQIGLASYNEQFF. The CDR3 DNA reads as TGCGCCAGCAGCCAAATCGGACTAGCTTCCTACAATGAGCAGTTCTTC.

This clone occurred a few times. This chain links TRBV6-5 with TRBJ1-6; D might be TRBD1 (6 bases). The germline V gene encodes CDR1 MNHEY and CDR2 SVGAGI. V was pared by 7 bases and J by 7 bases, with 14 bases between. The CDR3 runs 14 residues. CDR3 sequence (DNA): TGTGCCAGCAATCCACAGGGCCCCAATTCACCCCTCCACTTT. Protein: CASNPQGPNSPLHF.

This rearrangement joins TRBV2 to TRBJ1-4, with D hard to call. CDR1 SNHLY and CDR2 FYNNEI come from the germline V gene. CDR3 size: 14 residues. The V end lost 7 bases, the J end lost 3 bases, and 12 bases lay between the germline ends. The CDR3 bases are TGTGCCAGCAAACTAACCGGGGCTAATGAAAAACTGTTTTTT. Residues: CASKLTGANEKLFF.

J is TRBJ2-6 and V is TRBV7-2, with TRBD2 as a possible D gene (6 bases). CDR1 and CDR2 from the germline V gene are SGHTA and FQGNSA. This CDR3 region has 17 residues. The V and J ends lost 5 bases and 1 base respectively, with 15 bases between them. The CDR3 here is CASSLWGVSSGANVLTF. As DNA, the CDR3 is TGTGCCAGCAGCCTCTGGGGGGTTTCGTCTGGGGCCAACGTCCTGACTTTC.

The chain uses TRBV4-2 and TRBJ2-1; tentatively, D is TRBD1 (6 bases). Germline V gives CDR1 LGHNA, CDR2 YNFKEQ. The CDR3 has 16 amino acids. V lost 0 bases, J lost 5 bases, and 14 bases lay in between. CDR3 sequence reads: CASSQDLRGTNNEQFF. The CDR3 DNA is TGTGCCAGCAGCCAAGATCTAAGAGGGACAAACAATGAGCAGTTCTTC.

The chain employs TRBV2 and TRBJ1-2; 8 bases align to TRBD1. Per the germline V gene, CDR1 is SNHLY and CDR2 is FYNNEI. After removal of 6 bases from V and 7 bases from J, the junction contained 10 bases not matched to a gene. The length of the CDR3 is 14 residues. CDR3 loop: CASRDSGQGAGYTF. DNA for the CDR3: TGTGCCAGCAGGGATTCCGGACAGGGAGCTGGCTACACCTTC.